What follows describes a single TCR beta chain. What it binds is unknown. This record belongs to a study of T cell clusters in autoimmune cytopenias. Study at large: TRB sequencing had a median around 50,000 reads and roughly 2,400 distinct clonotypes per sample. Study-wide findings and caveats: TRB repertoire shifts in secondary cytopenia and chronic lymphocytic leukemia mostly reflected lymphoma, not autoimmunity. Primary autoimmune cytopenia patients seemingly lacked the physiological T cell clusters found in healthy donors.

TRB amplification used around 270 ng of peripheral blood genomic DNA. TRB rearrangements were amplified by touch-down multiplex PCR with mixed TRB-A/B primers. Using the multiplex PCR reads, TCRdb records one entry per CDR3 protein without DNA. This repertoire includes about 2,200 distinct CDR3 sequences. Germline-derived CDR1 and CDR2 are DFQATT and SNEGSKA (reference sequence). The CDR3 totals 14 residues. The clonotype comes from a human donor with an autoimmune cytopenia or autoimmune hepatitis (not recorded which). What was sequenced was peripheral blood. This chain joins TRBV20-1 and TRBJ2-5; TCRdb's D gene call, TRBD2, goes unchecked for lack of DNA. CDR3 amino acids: CSAFWRGAGETQYF.